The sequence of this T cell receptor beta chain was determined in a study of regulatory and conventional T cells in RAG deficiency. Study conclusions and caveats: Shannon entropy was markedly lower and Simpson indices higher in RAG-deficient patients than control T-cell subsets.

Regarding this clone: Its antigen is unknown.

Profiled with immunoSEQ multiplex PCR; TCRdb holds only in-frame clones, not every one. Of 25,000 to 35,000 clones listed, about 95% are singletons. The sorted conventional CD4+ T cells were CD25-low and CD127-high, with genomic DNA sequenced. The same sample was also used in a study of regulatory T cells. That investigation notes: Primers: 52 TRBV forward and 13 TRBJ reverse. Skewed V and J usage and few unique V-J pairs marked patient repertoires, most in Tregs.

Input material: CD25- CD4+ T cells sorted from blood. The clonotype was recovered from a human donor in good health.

CDR3 nucleotides: TGTGCCAGCAGCTTATTCGTACAGGGCATCAGCGATGAGCAGTTCTTC. This encodes CASSLFVQGISDEQFF. The chain couples TRBV11-2 to TRBJ2-1; perhaps TRBD1 as D (6 bases). CDR1 is SGHAT, CDR2 FQNNGV, per germline. V dropped 2 bases and J dropped 8 bases, with 19 bases sitting between them. CDR3 length: 16 residues.